The clone carrying this TCR beta chain has a single count. The record originates from a study of response to subunit inactivated influenza vaccine. From germline, CDR1 is SGHRS and CDR2 YFSETQ. This CDR3 has 14 amino acids. Deletions cut 0 bases from V and 3 bases from J, with 10 bases between. TCRdb re-derived calls from the RT-PCR reads in MiXCR, one entry per CDR3 protein. This table has more than 450,000 distinct CDR3 sequences, around 11% appearing once. The source was PBMCs from blood, collected on the day of vaccination. V and J are TRBV5-1 and TRBJ2-7, with D hard to call. The sequence came from a middle-aged man who received an inactivated influenza vaccine. Here the CDR3 DNA reads TGCGCCAGCAGCTTGGAGGTCTCCTACTACGAGCAGTACTTC. Translating it yields CASSLEVSYYEQYF.